Below are 18 T cell receptor beta chains sequenced from a single sample in a study of T-cell memory formation after mild COVID-19. TCRdb passed the 5' RACE reads through MiXCR, listing each CDR3 protein once. The sample carries around 250,000 distinct CDR3 sequences, approximately 15% recorded once. What was sequenced was PBMCs or a T cell subset sorted from them (not recorded which). Receptor source: a man aged 18 to 35 who had mild COVID-19 (a few samples of this study predate the infection). Cell type and time point are not known.

This clonotype was seen only a few times. J is TRBJ1-3 and V is TRBV27; a possible D gene is TRBD1 (5 bases). Germline V lookup: CDR1 MNHEY, CDR2 SMNVEV (reference sequence). V lost 5 bases and J lost 2, with 13 bases in between. CDR3 length: 15 residues. The CDR3 sequence is CASSRGAATGNTIYF. CDR3 DNA: TGTGCCAGCAGTCGAGGGGCGGCTACTGGAAACACCATATATTTT.

This clonotype was observed a few times. The chain couples TRBV18 to TRBJ2-3; D is uncertain. Trimming shortened V by 2 bases and J by 4 bases, and 10 bases separated the two germline ends. The CDR3 consists of 14 residues. Germline assignment: CDR1 KGHSH and CDR2 LQKENI. The CDR3, as DNA: TGTGCCAGCTCACCATCCCTAGAGGCAGATACGCAGTATTTT. Protein: CASSPSLEADTQYF. Looking up the rest from reference TRBV18 and TRBJ2-3 gives the full variable domain: NAGVMQNPRHLVRRRGQEARLRCSPMKGHSHVYWYRQLPEEGLKFMVYLQKENIIDESGMPKERFSAEFPKEGPSILRIQQVVRGDSAAYFCASSPSLEADTQYFGPGTRLTVL.

There are a few counts of this clonotype. This sequence joins TRBV4-1 and TRBJ2-1; no reliable D call. The CDR3 is made up of 14 amino acids. Germline CDR1 and CDR2: MGHRA and YSYEKL. V lost 0 bases to trimming and J lost 5 bases, with 8 bases between them. CDR3 sequence (DNA): TGCGCCAGCAGCCAAGATTGGACCAACAATGAGCAGTTCTTC. The encoded protein is CASSQDWTNNEQFF.

This clonotype was found a few times. This chain links TRBV5-1 with TRBJ1-4, with D unresolved. This CDR3 comprises 15 residues. The V end was cut by 0 bases, the J end by 0 bases, with 6 bases between. The germline CDR1 and CDR2 sequences are SGHRS and YFSETQ. This CDR3 reads CASSLEQTTNEKLFF. CDR3 nucleotides: TGCGCCAGCAGCTTGGAACAGACAACTAATGAAAAACTGTTTTTT.

This clonotype was counted only a few times. The chain couples TRBV28 to TRBJ2-2, with D possibly matching TRBD1 (6 bases). Germline V lookup: CDR1 MDHEN, CDR2 SYDVKM. V was pared by 5 bases and J by 2 bases, with 15 bases between. The CDR3 runs 16 residues. The CDR3 nucleotides read TGTGCCAGCAGTGGGATAGGACAGACAAACACCGGGGAGCTGTTTTTT. Translation gives CASSGIGQTNTGELFF.

V and J are TRBV28 and TRBJ2-7; D remains ambiguous. This CDR3 has 15 amino acids. The ends were cut back, 5 bases at V and 0 bases at J, with 14 bases in the middle. In germline, CDR1 is MDHEN, CDR2 SYDVKM. CDR3 protein: CASSLIHRGSYEQYF. In DNA form, the CDR3 reads TGTGCCAGCAGTCTAATACACAGAGGCTCCTACGAGCAGTACTTC.

This clonotype was observed a few times. V gene TRBV6-2 or TRBV6-3 combines with J gene TRBJ2-1; 15 nucleotides align to TRBD2. The CDR3 totals 18 residues. Losses at the gene ends were 2 bases for V and 2 bases for J; bases not matched to a gene: 4. Germline CDR1 reads MNHEY; CDR2 reads SVGEGT. CDR3 region: CASSYPGLAGGPYNEQFF. The CDR3, as DNA: TGTGCCAGCAGTTACCCCGGACTAGCGGGGGGGCCCTACAATGAGCAGTTCTTC.

This clonotype was counted a few times. The rearrangement uses TRBV5-1 and TRBJ1-6; TRBD1 agrees at 7 bases. V dropped 2 bases and J dropped 10; count of bases not matched to a gene: 9. Germline assignment: CDR1 SGHRS and CDR2 YFSETQ. The CDR3 consists of 15 residues. CDR3 residues: CASSLAAGGRSPLHF. The DNA of the CDR3 is TGCGCCAGCAGCTTAGCTGCAGGGGGGAGATCACCCCTCCACTTT. The full variable domain, its missing parts supplied by reference TRBV5-1 and TRBJ1-6, is KAGVTQTPRYLIKTRGQQVTLSCSPISGHRSVSWYQQTPGQGLQFLFEYFSETQRNKGNFPGRFSGRQFSNSRSEMNVSTLELGDSALYLCASSLAAGGRSPLHFGNGTRLTVT.

This clonotype turned up a few times. J is TRBJ2-3 and V is TRBV28; 7 bases align to TRBD1. Germline-derived CDR1 and CDR2 are MDHEN and SYDVKM. This CDR3 comprises 15 residues. The trim removed 6 bases at V and 5 bases at J, leaving 11 bases unmatched. The CDR3 loop is CASSGASAGGDTQYF. As DNA, the CDR3 is TGTGCCAGCAGCGGGGCGTCGGCAGGGGGAGATACGCAGTATTTT.

The rearrangement links TRBV20-1 to TRBJ1-5, with 7 bases fitting TRBD1. After removal of 1 base from V and 0 bases from J, the junction contained 6 bases not matched to a gene. Looked up from germline, CDR1 is DFQATT and CDR2 is SNEGSKA (reference sequence). CDR3 length: 16 amino acids. CDR3 protein: CSARGPGQYSNQPQHF. CDR3 nucleotides: TGCAGTGCTAGAGGCCCGGGACAGTATAGCAATCAGCCCCAGCATTTT.

The chain carries TRBV6-5 and TRBJ1-1; the D is unclear. Germline CDR1 MNHEY, CDR2 SVGAGI. This CDR3 contains 13 residues. V shed 5 bases and J shed 8 bases, with 15 bases lying between them. The CDR3 nucleotides read TGTGCCAGCAGTAAGGGCGGGCAGGTGGAAGCTTTCTTT. This sequence encodes CASSKGGQVEAFF.

This chain connects TRBV27 to TRBJ1-4; no definite D call. Per germline, CDR1 MNHEY and CDR2 SMNVEV (reference sequence). Trimming shortened V by 4 bases and J by 3 bases, and 6 bases separated the two germline ends. The CDR3 sequence is 13 residues long. The CDR3 protein is CASSWEANEKLFF. In DNA form, the CDR3 reads TGTGCCAGCAGTTGGGAGGCTAATGAAAAACTGTTTTTT. The whole variable domain, filled in from reference TRBV27 and TRBJ1-4, reads EAQVTQNPRYLITVTGKKLTVTCSQNMNHEYMSWYRQDPGLGLRQIYYSMNVEVTDKGDVPEGYKVSRKEKRNFPLILESPSPNQTSLYFCASSWEANEKLFFGSGTQLSVL.

In this sample, this clonotype turned up a few times. J is TRBJ2-2 and V is TRBV6-1; 8 nucleotides agree with TRBD1. CDR1 is MNHNS, CDR2 SASEGT, per germline. V lost 6 bases and J lost 8; bases outside the gene matches: 8. The CDR3 has 14 residues. CDR3 loop: CASSADRGRGELFF. CDR3 DNA: TGTGCCAGCAGCGCCGACAGGGGAAGAGGGGAGCTGTTTTTT.

This clonotype was picked up a small number of times. The rearrangement links TRBV20-1 to TRBJ1-5; D gene ambiguous. Germline V gene data show CDR1 as DFQATT and CDR2 as SNEGSKA (reference sequence). The V end was cut by 3 bases, the J end by 6 bases, with 12 bases between. The CDR3 runs 13 residues. CDR3 sequence reads: CSARERYGQPQHF. For the CDR3, the DNA is TGCAGTGCTAGGGAAAGGTACGGTCAGCCCCAGCATTTT.

This clonotype appeared a few times. The rearrangement uses TRBV13 and TRBJ2-5; TRBD1 is a possible D gene (5 bases). CDR3 length: 15 amino acids. Germline values: CDR1 PRHDT, CDR2 FYEKMQ (reference sequence). Trimming left V 0 bases short and J 4 bases short, with 12 bases between. Written as DNA, the CDR3 is TGTGCCAGCAGCTTAGGGACAGTAAACCCAGAGACCCAGTACTTC. This sequence encodes CASSLGTVNPETQYF.

The J gene is TRBJ2-1, the V gene TRBV7-9, with D possibly matching TRBD1 (5 bases). The CDR3 is 11 amino acids. CDR1 and CDR2 from the germline V gene are SEHNR and FQNEAQ (reference sequence). V shed 2 bases and J shed 13 bases, with 9 bases lying between them. The CDR3 sequence is CASSLQGGQFF. The CDR3 nucleotides read TGTGCCAGCAGCTTACAGGGTGGACAGTTCTTC.

This clonotype has a single count. The chain links TRBV9 to TRBJ2-7; no firm D call. Trimming shortened V by 0 bases and J by 6 bases, and 10 bases separated the two germline ends. Looked up from germline, CDR1 is SGDLS and CDR2 is YYNGEE. This CDR3 has 13 amino acids. The CDR3 DNA is TGTGCCAGCAGCGTAGAAATGGAGAGCGAGCAGTACTTC. This sequence encodes CASSVEMESEQYF.

This clonotype was seen more than once but under ten times. This chain links TRBV30 with TRBJ2-7, with D hard to call. The CDR3 runs to 13 residues. V was cut by 3 bases and J by 2 bases, with 11 bases left in between. Germline lookup yields CDR1 GTSNPN and CDR2 SVGIG (reference sequence). The CDR3 spells CAWSIQGPYEQYF. The CDR3 DNA is TGTGCCTGGAGCATCCAAGGTCCCTACGAGCAGTACTTC.